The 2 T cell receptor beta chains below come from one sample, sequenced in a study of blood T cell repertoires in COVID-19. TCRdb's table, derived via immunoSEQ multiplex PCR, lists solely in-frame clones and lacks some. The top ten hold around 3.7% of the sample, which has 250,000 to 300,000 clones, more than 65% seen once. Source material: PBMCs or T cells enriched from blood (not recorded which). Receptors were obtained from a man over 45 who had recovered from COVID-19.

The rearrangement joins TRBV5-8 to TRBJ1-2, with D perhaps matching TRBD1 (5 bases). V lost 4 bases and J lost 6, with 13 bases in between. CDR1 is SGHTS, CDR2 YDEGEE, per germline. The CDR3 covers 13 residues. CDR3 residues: CASSPGGVHGYTF. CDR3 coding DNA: TGTGCCAGCAGCCCCGGGGGGGTCCATGGCTACACCTTC.

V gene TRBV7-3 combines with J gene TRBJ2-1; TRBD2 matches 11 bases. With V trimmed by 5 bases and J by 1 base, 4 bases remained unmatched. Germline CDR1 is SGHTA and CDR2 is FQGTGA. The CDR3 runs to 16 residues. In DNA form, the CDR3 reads TGTGCCAGCAGCCCCGTAGCGGGAGGGTCCTACAATGAGCAGTTCTTC. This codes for CASSPVAGGSYNEQFF.